This TCR beta chain was sequenced during a study of shared clonotypes between healthy human individuals. This clone has ten or more counts. Its matching antigen is unknown. Other nucleotide sequences in the sample specify the same CDR3. The table came from immunoSEQ multiplex PCR; TCRdb's copy has only in-frame clones and leaves some out. The sample consists of approximately 100,000 clones, over 65% of them appearing once. This CDR3 comprises 11 residues. V dropped 1 base and J dropped 14; count of bases not matched to a gene: 2. CDR1 and CDR2 from the germline V gene are MGHRA and YSYEKL. General study findings and limits: Only blood underwent sampling, and tissue repertoires likely differ. Relative to clonotypes present in all four donors, those not shared had lower generation probabilities.

The clonotype comes from a woman younger than 45 in good health. J is TRBJ2-1 and V is TRBV4-1; 7 nucleotides align to TRBD2. Sequencing was performed on memory CD8+ T cells sorted from blood. Subset meaning: CD45RO+ cells pooled with CCR7-negative TemRA cells. CDR3 protein: CASSQGGGEFF. For the CDR3, the DNA is TGCGCCAGCAGCCAAGGTGGGGGGGAGTTCTTC.